The 7 T cell receptor beta chains presented below share a single source sample, sequenced in a study of shared clonotypes between healthy human individuals. In the naive CD8 group, cells lacked CD45RO and were positively selected for CCR7, so terminally differentiated effector memory CD45RA+ cells were left out. The data were produced by immunoSEQ multiplex PCR, yet TCRdb's version contains in-frame clones alone and is incomplete. The data show about 2,100,000 clones, just over 90% seen once. The sample taken for sequencing was naive CD8+ T cells from PBMCs. The receptors were sampled from a young man in good health. Some clones in this sample may be carry-over from other donors' samples.

This chain uses TRBV29-1 with TRBJ2-1, with D hard to call. Germline CDR1 reads SQVTM; CDR2 reads ANQGSEA. The CDR3 length is 13 residues. V was shortened by 7 bases and J by 5 bases, with 15 bases between the two germline ends. CDR3 coding DNA: TGCAGCGCTCGGCCCAACGTAAACAATGAGCAGTTCTTC. This encodes CSARPNVNNEQFF.

The chain employs TRBV5-1 and TRBJ2-2; 7 positions agree with TRBD1. Losses at the gene ends were 5 bases for V and 3 bases for J; bases not matched to a gene: 7. CDR3 length: 15 amino acids. Germline V gene lookup returns CDR1 SGHRS and CDR2 YFSETQ. The CDR3 is CASRTGTDHTGELFF. The DNA for the CDR3 is TGCGCCAGCAGAACCGGGACAGACCACACCGGGGAGCTGTTTTTT.

This rearrangement joins TRBV15 to TRBJ2-7, with 9 positions matching TRBD1. This CDR3 region has 14 residues. Germline CDR1 and CDR2: LNHNV and YYDKDF (reference sequence). V shed 5 bases and J 6 bases; nucleotides not matched to a gene: 8. The CDR3 DNA follows: TGTGCCACCAGCTTATACAGGGGGCCGGTCGAGCAGTACTTC. Its protein product is CATSLYRGPVEQYF.

The chain combines TRBV4-2 with TRBJ2-7; tentative D call: TRBD1 (6 bases). Germline assignment: CDR1 LGHNA and CDR2 YNFKEQ. CDR3 length: 15 amino acids. V lost 3 bases and J lost 2, with 14 bases in between. The CDR3: CASSQGALGAYEQYF. CDR3 nucleotide sequence: TGTGCCAGCAGCCAGGGGGCCCTAGGAGCCTACGAGCAGTACTTC.

The J gene is TRBJ2-3, the V gene TRBV28; D is undetermined. V lost 3 bases, J lost 0 bases, and 10 bases lay in between. The CDR3 contains 15 residues. Germline V lookup: CDR1 MDHEN, CDR2 SYDVKM. The CDR3 sequence is CASSLLVSSTDTQYF. DNA for the CDR3: TGTGCCAGCAGTTTGCTGGTTTCTAGCACAGATACGCAGTATTTT. Based on the CDR3 plus reference TRBV28 and TRBJ2-3, the full variable domain is DVKVTQSSRYLVKRTGEKVFLECVQDMDHENMFWYRQDPGLGLRLIYFSYDVKMKEKGDIPEGYSVSREKKERFSLILESASTNQTSMYLCASSLLVSSTDTQYFGPGTRLTVL.

This sequence joins TRBV4-2 and TRBJ2-1, with 13 bases lining up with TRBD2. This CDR3 is 16 amino acids long. V lost 3 bases, J lost 8 bases, and 7 bases stayed unmatched. The germline V gene has CDR1 LGHNA and CDR2 YNFKEQ. Here the CDR3 DNA reads TGTGCCAGCAGCCACCCGGGACTAGCGGGACCCGATGAGCAGTTCTTC. Its protein product is CASSHPGLAGPDEQFF.

The gene calls are TRBV9 and TRBJ2-1; weak D call: TRBD2 (6 bases). V lost 0 bases and J lost 2, with 9 bases in between. Germline V gene sequence: CDR1 SGDLS, CDR2 YYNGEE. The CDR3 length is 15 residues. The CDR3, as DNA: TGTGCCAGCAGCGTAGCGGGAGAGCCCTACAATGAGCAGTTCTTC. It yields the protein CASSVAGEPYNEQFF. The full variable domain, completed using reference TRBV9 and TRBJ2-1, is DSGVTQTPKHLITATGQRVTLRCSPRSGDLSVYWYQQSLDQGLQFLIQYYNGEERAKGNILERFSAQQFPDLHSELNLSSLELGDSALYFCASSVAGEPYNEQFFGPGTRLTVL.